This TCR beta chain emerged from a study of blood T cells in healthy people across ages. Study-wide results and limits: Per million T cells, TCR beta diversity dropped roughly linearly as age increased. Diversity was estimated from one million T cells, and these estimates were considered underestimates.

The ends were cut back, 0 bases at V and 7 bases at J, with 16 bases in the middle. CDR3 size: 16 residues. Germline values: CDR1 DFQATT, CDR2 SNEGSKA (reference sequence). PCR was performed a second time for about 6 to 12 cycles using a sample-barcoded 5' primer and a J-beta primer mix. Every cDNA molecule carried a tag from a template-switch adaptor bearing 12 random nucleotides. At least 2.5 million CDR3-containing paired-end reads were obtained per sample. Each CDR3 protein gets one entry after TCRdb re-called the 5' RACE reads with MiXCR. The sample consists of 700,000 to 1,000,000 distinct CDR3 sequences, under 55% of them appearing once. A remark on this clonotype: The target antigen is unknown.

The receptor was derived from a man in his 60s in good health. Source material: blood. This sequence joins TRBV20-1 and TRBJ1-6; perhaps TRBD1 as D (5 bases). CDR3 bases: TGCAGTGCTAGAGATCGGGGCAGGGTGGGGAATTCACCCCTCCACTTT. It specifies CSARDRGRVGNSPLHF.